One and the same sample provided the 29 T cell receptor beta chains below, sequenced in a study of blood T cell repertoires in COVID-19. Using immunoSEQ multiplex PCR, the repertoire was profiled, and TCRdb retains in-frame clones only, with some absent. This sample has 350,000 or so clones, with roughly nine tenths found just once. Sequenced: peripheral blood. All receptors come from a woman aged 60-75 years with COVID-19, enrolled during active disease.

The V and J genes are TRBV18 and TRBJ2-7; the match to TRBD1 covers 11 bases. There are 13 residues in the CDR3. The V and J ends lost 6 bases and 6 bases, in that order; junction bases with no gene match: 4. The germline V gene encodes CDR1 KGHSH and CDR2 LQKENI. CDR3 DNA: TGTGCCAGCTCGGGACAGGGGGGCGGCGAGCAGTACTTC. Encoded protein: CASSGQGGGEQYF.

The chain links TRBV7-2 to TRBJ2-7; 8 nucleotides align to TRBD2. The J segment lost 1 base and the V segment lost 3 bases, leaving 11 bases of the junction unmatched. This CDR3 region has 17 residues. Germline CDR1 SGHTA, CDR2 FQGNSA. In nucleotides, the CDR3 is TGTGCCAGCAGCTTCTGGGTTGGCGGGGGGAAGTCCTACGAGCAGTACTTC. Amino acid sequence: CASSFWVGGGKSYEQYF.

The chain employs TRBV18 and TRBJ2-7, with 7 bases matching TRBD1. CDR1 is KGHSH, CDR2 LQKENI, per germline. The trim removed 2 bases at V and 1 base at J, leaving 11 bases unmatched. The CDR3 extends over 17 amino acids. CDR3 coding DNA: TGTGCCAGCTCACCAACCCCGGGACAGCCTTTTTCCTACGAGCAGTACTTC. It is translated as CASSPTPGQPFSYEQYF.

V is TRBV21-1 and J is TRBJ1-2. TRBV21-1 is labeled a pseudogene. This CDR3 is built from 19 residues. The CDR3 bases are TGTGCCAGCAGCAAACGTGTCCGTAGCGTGTTAAAAGCTAACTATGGCTACACCTTC. Translated, it gives CASSKRVRSVLKANYGYTF.

This clone was detected many times. DNA for the CDR3: TGTGCCAGCAGCCAAGACTCGGGACAGAGTAACTATGGCTACACCTTC. Protein sequence: CASSQDSGQSNYGYTF. V is TRBV3-1 (or the pseudogene TRBV3-2) and J is TRBJ1-2, with TRBD1 matching over 7 bases. Germline V lookup: CDR1 LGHDT, CDR2 YNNKEL (reference sequence). Losses at the gene ends were 0 bases for V and 1 base for J; bases not matched to a gene: 5. The CDR3 runs 16 residues.

This clone was seen a few times. The V call is TRBV3-1 (or the pseudogene TRBV3-2), the J call TRBJ1-2; 9 positions agree with TRBD1. The CDR3 contains 14 residues. Germline-derived CDR1 and CDR2 are LGHDT and YNNKEL (reference sequence). V was clipped by 3 bases and J by 6 bases; unmatched bases: 5. The chain's CDR3 is CASSQSDRGHGYTF. The CDR3 nucleotides are TGTGCCAGCAGCCAGTCGGACAGGGGTCATGGCTACACCTTC.

This chain uses TRBV6-5 with TRBJ2-3, with 9 bases matching TRBD2. The length of the CDR3 is 14 residues. Per the germline V gene, CDR1 is MNHEY and CDR2 is SVGAGI. J was trimmed by 4 bases and V by 7 bases; bases with no gene match: 6. The CDR3 sequence: CASILSGGPDTQYF. The CDR3 bases are TGTGCCAGCATCCTCAGCGGGGGGCCAGATACGCAGTATTTT.

The genes are TRBV28 and TRBJ1-2, with D possibly matching TRBD1 (5 bases). In germline, CDR1 is MDHEN, CDR2 SYDVKM. V lost 3 bases to trimming and J lost 8 bases, with 22 bases between them. The CDR3 is 16 residues long. The CDR3 region has the DNA TGTGCCAGCAGTTTGTTAGGGGTAGATCTCGTAGACGGCTACACCTTC. Translation gives CASSLLGVDLVDGYTF.

The V gene is TRBV28, the J gene TRBJ1-6; weak D call: TRBD1 (5 bases). CDR3 length: 15 amino acids. CDR1 and CDR2 from the germline V gene are MDHEN and SYDVKM. V lost 2 bases, J lost 7 bases, and 12 bases lay in between. DNA of the CDR3: TGTGCCAGCAGTTTAGACAGTTCCTCGAATTCACCCCTCCACTTT. Translated, it gives CASSLDSSSNSPLHF.

The sample holds one count of this clone. The chain carries TRBV24-1 and TRBJ1-5, with a tentative D call TRBD1 (5 bases). V lost 5 bases and J lost 8, with 12 bases in between. In germline, CDR1 is KGHDR, CDR2 SFDVKD. The CDR3 contains 13 residues. The CDR3 region is CATSGGAGEPQHF. The CDR3, as DNA: TGTGCCACCAGTGGAGGGGCGGGGGAGCCCCAGCATTTT.

The chain recombines TRBV2 with TRBJ2-2, with 8 bases matching TRBD2. The CDR3 has 15 residues. Germline V lookup: CDR1 SNHLY, CDR2 FYNNEI. V gave up 3 bases and J gave up 0 bases; unmatched junction bases: 0. This CDR3 is CASSETSANTGELFF. The CDR3 nucleotides are TGTGCCAGCAGTGAGACTAGCGCGAACACCGGGGAGCTGTTTTTT.

The chain couples TRBV25-1 to TRBJ2-7, with D possibly being TRBD2 (6 bases). The V and J ends lost 7 bases and 10 bases respectively, with 17 bases between them. The germline gives CDR1 MGHDK, CDR2 SYGVNS. This CDR3 contains 12 residues. DNA for the CDR3: TGTGCCAGCACGCGCCCCTCGGGGGATCAGTACTTC. Translation: CASTRPSGDQYF.

The chain employs TRBV6-4 and TRBJ1-2, with 7 nucleotides matching TRBD1. V trimming: 6 bases; J trimming: 4 bases; junction bases outside the gene matches: 5. The CDR3 has 13 amino acids. Per germline, CDR1 MRHNA and CDR2 SNTAGT. The CDR3 region has the DNA TGTGCCAGCAGCGATGACAGGGCCTATGGCTACACCTTC. Protein: CASSDDRAYGYTF.

This clone was counted a few times. The chain links TRBV19 to TRBJ1-1, with 7 bases that match TRBD1. The CDR3 contains 15 residues. Germline loops: CDR1 LNHDA, CDR2 SQIVND (reference sequence). V lost 5 bases, J lost 3 bases, and 9 bases stayed unmatched. The DNA of the CDR3 is TGTGCCAGTAGTCCTTACAGGGGACGGGACACTGAAGCTTTCTTT. It codes for CASSPYRGRDTEAFF. Full variable domain (missing parts from reference TRBV19 and TRBJ1-1): DGGITQSPKYLFRKEGQNVTLSCEQNLNHDAMYWYRQDPGQGLRLIYYSQIVNDFQKGDIAEGYSVSREKKESFPLTVTSAQKNPTAFYLCASSPYRGRDTEAFFGQGTRLTVV.

V usage is TRBV30 and J usage is TRBJ1-1; D may be TRBD1 (5 bases). From germline, CDR1 is GTSNPN and CDR2 SVGIG (reference sequence). This CDR3 contains 12 residues. V lost 5 bases and J 4 bases, leaving 11 bases between the germline ends. The CDR3 region is CAWGGRGTEAFF. The CDR3 bases are TGTGCCTGGGGGGGAAGGGGCACTGAAGCTTTCTTT.

V usage is TRBV7-8 and J usage is TRBJ2-6; tentatively, D is TRBD2 (6 bases). Germline values: CDR1 SGHVS, CDR2 FQNEAQ. The CDR3 totals 17 residues. V dropped 4 bases and J dropped 0 bases, with 13 bases sitting between them. CDR3 DNA: TGTGCCAGCAGCTCCCGGGGGTTTGACTCTGGGGCCAACGTCCTGACTTTC. Amino acid sequence: CASSSRGFDSGANVLTF. The full variable domain, with the rest looked up from reference TRBV7-8 and TRBJ2-6, is GAGVSQSPRYKVAKRGQDVALRCDPISGHVSLFWYQQALGQGPEFLTYFQNEAQLDKSGLPSDRFFAERPEGSVSTLKIQRTQQEDSAVYLCASSSRGFDSGANVLTFGAGSRLTVL.

The J gene is TRBJ1-2, the V gene TRBV7-2; D might be TRBD1 (5 bases). V gave up 5 bases and J gave up 6 bases, with 19 bases separating them. This CDR3 is 15 amino acids long. The germline V gene encodes CDR1 SGHTA and CDR2 FQGNSA. The CDR3 DNA reads TGTGCCAGCAGCCGTAGGGGTGACCCCGAAGATGGCTACACCTTC. It specifies CASSRRGDPEDGYTF.

This chain links TRBV19 with TRBJ1-4; tentative D call: TRBD1 (5 bases). Per the germline V gene, CDR1 is LNHDA and CDR2 is SQIVND (reference sequence). This CDR3 region has 15 residues. The V gene lost 6 bases and the J gene lost 0 bases, with 11 bases spanning the gap. DNA for the CDR3: TGTGCCAGTAGCGGACAAGAAGCAACTAATGAAAAACTGTTTTTT. Translating gives CASSGQEATNEKLFF.

The chain is built from TRBV3-1 (or the pseudogene TRBV3-2) and TRBJ1-2; 11 nucleotides align to TRBD1. The germline CDR1 and CDR2 sequences are LGHDT and YNNKEL (reference sequence). This CDR3 spans 13 amino acids. The V segment lost 7 bases and the J segment 7 bases; nucleotides outside the gene matches: 5. The CDR3 is CASKFGTGGGYTF. CDR3 sequence (DNA): TGTGCCAGCAAATTCGGGACAGGGGGTGGCTACACCTTC.

The chain couples TRBV5-1 to TRBJ1-4, with D maybe TRBD1 (5 bases). This CDR3 comprises 14 residues. The germline V gene has CDR1 SGHRS and CDR2 YFSETQ. Trimming left V 0 bases short and J 8 bases short, with 11 bases between. The CDR3 DNA reads as TGCGCCAGCAGCTTGGGTGACAGTCAAGAAAAACTGTTTTTT. Translated: CASSLGDSQEKLFF.

The chain employs TRBV6-5 and TRBJ1-2; D possibly corresponds to TRBD1 (5 bases). The CDR3 sequence is 14 residues long. Trimming took off 8 bases at V and 0 bases at J, with 13 bases between the two ends. CDR1 and CDR2 from the germline V gene are MNHEY and SVGAGI. The DNA of the CDR3 is TGTGCCAGCCGGAGGGGACTGACTAACTATGGCTACACCTTC. Amino acid sequence: CASRRGLTNYGYTF.

The gene calls are TRBV7-8 and TRBJ1-2; 7 bases align to TRBD1. With V trimmed by 0 bases and J by 8 bases, 12 bases remained unmatched. Germline values: CDR1 SGHVS, CDR2 FQNEAQ. This CDR3 has 16 residues. The CDR3 DNA reads as TGTGCCAGCAGCTTAGCTGGGCAGGGGGGAGGACGGGGCTACACCTTC. The encoded protein is CASSLAGQGGGRGYTF.

This chain connects TRBV5-1 to TRBJ2-1; 9 bases fit TRBD2. The junction had 4 bases not matched to a gene; V was cut back by 0 bases and J by 6 bases. This CDR3 region has 15 residues. CDR1 SGHRS and CDR2 YFSETQ come from the germline V gene. The CDR3 DNA reads TGCGCCAGCAGCTTGGTTAGCGGGGGATCCAATGAGCAGTTCTTC. Residues: CASSLVSGGSNEQFF.

The V call is TRBV24-1, the J call TRBJ1-5; the match to TRBD1 covers 9 bases. The CDR3 has 14 residues. After removal of 4 bases from V and 6 bases from J, the junction contained 3 bases not matched to a gene. Germline lookup yields CDR1 KGHDR and CDR2 SFDVKD. The CDR3 protein is CATSDRDRAQPQHF. For the CDR3, the DNA is TGTGCCACCAGTGACCGGGACAGGGCTCAGCCCCAGCATTTT.

The chain uses TRBV30 and TRBJ1-5; D ambiguous. The length of the CDR3 is 13 residues. V shed 0 bases and J shed 7 bases, with 10 bases lying between them. Germline V CDR1 and CDR2: GTSNPN, SVGIG (reference sequence). CDR3 sequence reads: CAWSVGVEQPQHF. The DNA for the CDR3 is TGTGCCTGGAGTGTGGGAGTAGAGCAGCCCCAGCATTTT.

The chain combines TRBV29-1 with TRBJ1-1; D gene uncertain. CDR1 and CDR2 from the germline V gene are SQVTM and ANQGSEA. There are 12 residues in the CDR3. With 1 base removed from V and 5 bases from J, the gap between germline ends came to 8 bases. CDR3 region: CSVEAGGTEAFF. The DNA for the CDR3 is TGCAGCGTTGAAGCAGGAGGAACTGAAGCTTTCTTT.

The chain links TRBV4-1 to TRBJ2-7, with TRBD2 identical over 10 bases. Germline assignment: CDR1 MGHRA and CDR2 YSYEKL. This CDR3 is 15 amino acids long. J was trimmed by 4 bases and V by 3 bases; bases with no gene match: 6. In nucleotides, the CDR3 is TGCGCCAGCAGCCACGAAGCGGGGGGGAAATACGAGCAGTACTTC. This gives the protein CASSHEAGGKYEQYF.

V usage is TRBV5-1 and J usage is TRBJ1-2; D remains unclear. Trimming shortened V by 1 base and J by 7 bases, and 8 bases separated the two germline ends. Germline V gene data show CDR1 as SGHRS and CDR2 as YFSETQ. CDR3 size: 12 residues. This CDR3 reads CASSLREGGYTF. DNA of the CDR3: TGCGCCAGCAGCTTGCGGGAGGGTGGCTACACCTTC.

The J gene is TRBJ2-1, the V gene TRBV9; 12 nucleotides align to TRBD2. Germline V gene sequence: CDR1 SGDLS, CDR2 YYNGEE. This CDR3 is 15 amino acids long. V lost 3 bases and J lost 4; bases outside the gene matches: 2. The CDR3 loop is CASSETSGGYNEQFF. The CDR3 DNA reads TGTGCCAGCAGCGAGACTAGCGGGGGTTACAATGAGCAGTTCTTC. The whole variable domain, remainder taken from reference TRBV9 and TRBJ2-1, is DSGVTQTPKHLITATGQRVTLRCSPRSGDLSVYWYQQSLDQGLQFLIQYYNGEERAKGNILERFSAQQFPDLHSELNLSSLELGDSALYFCASSETSGGYNEQFFGPGTRLTVL.